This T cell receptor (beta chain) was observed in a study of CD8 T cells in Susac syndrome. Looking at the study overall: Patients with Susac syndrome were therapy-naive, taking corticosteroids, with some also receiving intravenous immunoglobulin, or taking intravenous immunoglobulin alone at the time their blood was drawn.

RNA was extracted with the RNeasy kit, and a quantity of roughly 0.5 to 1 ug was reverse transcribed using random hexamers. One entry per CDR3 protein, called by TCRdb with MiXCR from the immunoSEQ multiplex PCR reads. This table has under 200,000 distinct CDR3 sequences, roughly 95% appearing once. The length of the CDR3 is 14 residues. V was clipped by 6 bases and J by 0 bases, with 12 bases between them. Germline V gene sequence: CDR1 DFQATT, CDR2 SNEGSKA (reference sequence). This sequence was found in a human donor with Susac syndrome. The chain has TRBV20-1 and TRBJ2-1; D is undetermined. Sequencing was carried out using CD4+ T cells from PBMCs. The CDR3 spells CSASRSSSYNEQFF. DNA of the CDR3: TGCAGTGCCAGCAGGTCCAGCTCCTACAATGAGCAGTTCTTC.